This T cell receptor beta chain was identified during a study of monozygotic twins with cystic fibrosis. Study observations and caveats: V usage most resembled the co-twin in 13 of 16 pairs. No link emerged between shared CDR3 counts and age, concordance or severity. Nucleotide-identical clonotype sharing was significantly higher within monozygotic CF twin pairs than between unrelated CF individuals.

As to this clone: Its antigen is unidentified.

The protocol was immunoSEQ multiplex PCR, while the TCRdb copy is restricted to in-frame clones and leaves out a portion. The sample shows around 10,000 clones, just over 99% of them seen only once. This CDR3 has 12 amino acids. Trimming shortened V by 5 bases and J by 8 bases, and 10 bases separated the two germline ends. CDR1 ENHRY and CDR2 SYGVKD come from the germline V gene. This TCR was sampled from a man in his late teens or twenties with cystic fibrosis. Sequenced material: blood. The chain links TRBV10-3 to TRBJ2-1; D remains unclear. The CDR3 loop reads CAISILQDEQFF. CDR3 nucleotides: TGTGCCATCAGTATACTACAAGATGAGCAGTTCTTC.